This entry describes one T cell receptor beta chain. The data stem from a study of blood T cell repertoires in COVID-19. Study summary: Specimens from acute and convalescent COVID-19 originated in the United States, Italy and Spain. Sample material is recorded as cDNA or gDNA derived from T cells, B-cell-depleted T cells, or PBMCs.

After removal of 6 bases from V and 4 bases from J, the junction contained 9 bases not matched to a gene. This CDR3 is 15 amino acids long. Germline CDR1 is MNHEY and CDR2 is SVGAGI. Methods used by the authors: Amplification from reference gene primers served as the basis for estimated nucleated cell counts. TCRdb's copy holds only in-frame clones and misses some; the assay was immunoSEQ multiplex PCR. The D gene and trimming were derived from the DNA, and the V and J assignments and clone size from that table. Counted here are about 290,000 clones, 70% to 90% occurring once; the ten biggest clones make up around 4.5%.

Sequencing was performed on peripheral blood. The chain couples TRBV6-5 to TRBJ2-7; 10 bases line up with TRBD2. This receptor was taken from a woman between 50 and 59 years old with active or convalescent COVID-19. CDR3 coding DNA: TGTGCCAGCAGCGCCGGGACTAGCGAGTTGTACGAGCAGTACTTC. Its protein is CASSAGTSELYEQYF.